This T cell receptor beta chain was identified in a study of blood T cell repertoires in COVID-19. About the research overall: The United States, Italy and Spain provided the acute and convalescent COVID-19 samples. The analysed material was cDNA or gDNA that came from T cells, B-cell-depleted T cells, or PBMCs.

Authors' processing steps: Estimates of nucleated cell counts were drawn from the amplification of reference gene primers. TCRdb's table, derived via immunoSEQ multiplex PCR, lists solely in-frame clones and lacks some. Clone size and V and J calls were adopted from that table, with D and trimming inferred from the DNA. The table shows roughly 280,000 clones, with approximately 90% occurring only once. Categorization into cohorts depended on clinical history that participants reported. This TCR was recovered from a woman in her twenties or thirties with acute COVID-19. Source material: PBMCs or T cells enriched from blood (not recorded which).

The CDR3 is CSARDPYGYTF. The CDR3 DNA reads TGCAGTGCTAGAGACCCTTATGGCTACACCTTC. J is TRBJ1-2 and V is TRBV20-1; D gene ambiguous. Germline-derived CDR1 and CDR2 are DFQATT and SNEGSKA (reference sequence). The ends were cut back, 0 bases at V and 5 bases at J, with 4 bases in the middle. The length of the CDR3 is 11 residues.